This T cell receptor (beta chain) was recorded in a study of blood T cells in healthy people across ages. Overall study findings and caveats: Diversity was estimated from one million T cells, and these estimates were considered underestimates. Donor CMV status, an unknown factor, possibly confounded changes in expanded clonotypes.

Ten milliliters of peripheral blood were drawn from each donor. Combining a sample-barcoded 5' primer with a J-beta primer mix, a second PCR ran for roughly 6 to 12 cycles. In TCRdb, the 5' RACE reads were re-called with MiXCR into one record per CDR3 protein. The top ten clones hold roughly 23% of a sample with roughly 1.9 million distinct CDR3 sequences, more than 35% of them seen once. In its sample, this clonotype was seen a few times. The antigen remains unidentified. The V end lost 4 bases, the J end lost 6 bases, and 7 bases lay between the germline ends. The CDR3 loop spans 11 amino acids. Germline CDR1 is SGHTA and CDR2 is FQGNSA.

The chain uses TRBV7-2 and TRBJ2-7; D remains ambiguous. Material for sequencing was blood. The source of this sequence is a human donor in good health. In DNA form, the CDR3 reads TGTGCCAGCAGCTCGATAAGCGAGCAGTACTTC. Translating gives CASSSISEQYF.